The rows below give T cell receptor beta chains drawn from one sample of a study of PD-1 blockade in classical Hodgkin lymphoma. Produced via immunoSEQ multiplex PCR; TCRdb's table is partial and in-frame only. The table includes roughly 24,000 clones, approximately 80% detected once. This material consisted of peripheral blood mononuclear cells (PBMCs), taken before the fourth cycle of nivolumab. The receptors were sampled from a human donor with classical Hodgkin lymphoma. Both conserved end residues are part of each CDR3. Each record gives: CDR3 DNA, CDR3 protein, J gene, clone size, V gene, D gene. The D gene is left open where the match is weak. Where a row states a size, it is once, few, many or the class of an expanded clone; other rows omit it.

CDR3nt: TGTGCCAGCAGCCAAGATCGAGGAGGGCAACTACAAGAGACCCAGTACTTC
CDR3aa: CASSQDRGGQLQETQYF
j_gene: TRBJ2-5
abundance: -
v_gene: TRBV14
d_gene: -

CDR3nt: TGTGCCAGCAGCTTGGGGTTCTACGAGCAGTACTTC
CDR3aa: CASSLGFYEQYF
j_gene: TRBJ2-7
abundance: few
v_gene: TRBV11-2
d_gene: -

CDR3nt: TGTGCCAGCAGCTCCTGGACTAGCGGGAGGGCCGTCTTAAATGAGCAGTTCTTC
CDR3aa: CASSSWTSGRAVLNEQFF
j_gene: TRBJ2-1
abundance: -
v_gene: TRBV7-3
d_gene: TRBD2

CDR3nt: TGTGCCAGCAGAAGCCAACCCTCATCCTACAATGAGCAGTTCTTC
CDR3aa: CASRSQPSSYNEQFF
j_gene: TRBJ2-1
abundance: once
v_gene: TRBV6-6
d_gene: -

CDR3nt: TGTGCCAGCAGCACCCGAAAGGGTTCCTACGAGCAGTACTTC
CDR3aa: CASSTRKGSYEQYF
j_gene: TRBJ2-7
abundance: -
v_gene: TRBV2
d_gene: -

CDR3nt: TGCGCCAGCAGCTTGGATGGGAGTGACGCACCCCTCCACTTT
CDR3aa: CASSLDGSDAPLHF
j_gene: TRBJ1-6
abundance: -
v_gene: TRBV5-1
d_gene: -

CDR3nt: TGTGCCAGCAAACCAACCGTGGGGGGCGGGCAGCCCCAGCATTTT
CDR3aa: CASKPTVGGGQPQHF
j_gene: TRBJ1-5
abundance: -
v_gene: TRBV2
d_gene: -

CDR3nt: TGTGCCAGCAGTTTAGGGACTAGCGTAGGGACCGGGGAGCTGTTTTTT
CDR3aa: CASSLGTSVGTGELFF
j_gene: TRBJ2-2
abundance: -
v_gene: TRBV7-2
d_gene: TRBD2

CDR3nt: TGTGCCAGCAGCCCGGGACAGGGACCTGGAAACACCATATATTTT
CDR3aa: CASSPGQGPGNTIYF
j_gene: TRBJ1-3
abundance: -
v_gene: TRBV11-3
d_gene: TRBD1

CDR3nt: TGTGCCAGCAGCTGGGGAGGGGAGACCCAGTACTTC
CDR3aa: CASSWGGETQYF
j_gene: TRBJ2-5
abundance: -
v_gene: TRBV27
d_gene: TRBD2

CDR3nt: TGTGCCAGCAGCTTGGGGCTCACAGATACGCAGTATTTT
CDR3aa: CASSLGLTDTQYF
j_gene: TRBJ2-3
abundance: -
v_gene: TRBV5-6
d_gene: -

CDR3nt: TGTGCCGGCAGCACAATGGGGGGGCTCGACGAGCAGTACTTC
CDR3aa: CAGSTMGGLDEQYF
j_gene: TRBJ2-7
abundance: -
v_gene: TRBV9
d_gene: -

CDR3nt: TGTGCCAGTAGTCCGTTCGGGGGCCGCGACACTGAAGCTTTCTTT
CDR3aa: CASSPFGGRDTEAFF
j_gene: TRBJ1-1
abundance: -
v_gene: TRBV19
d_gene: -

CDR3nt: TGCAGCGTGGGGGGTTCTCAGGGACCCTACGAGCAGTACTTC
CDR3aa: CSVGGSQGPYEQYF
j_gene: TRBJ2-7
abundance: -
v_gene: TRBV29-1
d_gene: -

CDR3nt: TGTGCCAGCAGTTACATGTTGGGGAACACCGGGGAGCTGTTTTTT
CDR3aa: CASSYMLGNTGELFF
j_gene: TRBJ2-2
abundance: -
v_gene: TRBV6-5
d_gene: -

CDR3nt: TGTGCCAGCAGGGGGACTAGCGCCAATGAGCAGTTCTTC
CDR3aa: CASRGTSANEQFF
j_gene: TRBJ2-1
abundance: -
v_gene: TRBV6-1
d_gene: TRBD2

CDR3nt: TGTGCCAGCAGCGCCTCTAGCGGGCTCACCGGGGAGCAGTTCTTC
CDR3aa: CASSASSGLTGEQFF
j_gene: TRBJ2-1
abundance: -
v_gene: TRBV6-6
d_gene: TRBD2

CDR3nt: TGTGCCAGCTCACCAATGGGGGGTGATGAAAAACTGTTTTTT
CDR3aa: CASSPMGGDEKLFF
j_gene: TRBJ1-4
abundance: once
v_gene: TRBV18
d_gene: -

CDR3nt: TGTGCCAGCAGCTTCCAGGGCAGGGCCCATGGCTACACCTTC
CDR3aa: CASSFQGRAHGYTF
j_gene: TRBJ1-2
abundance: -
v_gene: TRBV5-4
d_gene: -

CDR3nt: TGCGCCAGCAGCCAAGAGGGGAAGGCCCTCCACTTT
CDR3aa: CASSQEGKALHF
j_gene: TRBJ1-6
abundance: few
v_gene: TRBV4-1
d_gene: -

CDR3nt: TGTGCCAGCAGCAGGGTTGGGGCCGGGGAGCTGTTTTTT
CDR3aa: CASSRVGAGELFF
j_gene: TRBJ2-2
abundance: -
v_gene: TRBV2
d_gene: -

CDR3nt: TGTGCCAGTAGTACGGGGACTAGCGGGAGTACCAAAAAGTTCTTC
CDR3aa: CASSTGTSGSTKKFF
j_gene: TRBJ2-1
abundance: -
v_gene: TRBV19
d_gene: TRBD2

CDR3nt: TGTGCCAGCAGGTTGACAGGGGGAAGTGAGCAGTTCTTC
CDR3aa: CASRLTGGSEQFF
j_gene: TRBJ2-1
abundance: -
v_gene: TRBV11-2
d_gene: TRBD1

CDR3nt: TGTGCCAGCATTTCGGACAGTGAAAAACTGTTTTTT
CDR3aa: CASISDSEKLFF
j_gene: TRBJ1-4
abundance: -
v_gene: TRBV7-9
d_gene: -

CDR3nt: TGTGCCGGGGGCGGACAGGGGGACTACGAGCAGTACTTC
CDR3aa: CAGGGQGDYEQYF
j_gene: TRBJ2-7
abundance: once
v_gene: TRBV2
d_gene: TRBD1

CDR3nt: TGTGCCAGCAGTGGCCAGACAGGGGAAAATGGCTACACCTTC
CDR3aa: CASSGQTGENGYTF
j_gene: TRBJ1-2
abundance: -
v_gene: TRBV27
d_gene: TRBD1

CDR3nt: TGTGCCAGCAGCTTGGCTTTGGATGAAAAACTGTTTTTT
CDR3aa: CASSLALDEKLFF
j_gene: TRBJ1-4
abundance: -
v_gene: TRBV5-4
d_gene: -

CDR3nt: TGTGCCTGGAGTGTACTTGAGTTCGGCGAGCAGTACTTC
CDR3aa: CAWSVLEFGEQYF
j_gene: TRBJ2-7
abundance: -
v_gene: TRBV30
d_gene: -

CDR3nt: TGTGCCAGCAGCAAAATCGTAGCATTCCCCGAGTCCTACGAGCAGTACTTC
CDR3aa: CASSKIVAFPESYEQYF
j_gene: TRBJ2-7
abundance: -
v_gene: TRBV7-2
d_gene: -

CDR3nt: TGTGCCAGCAGCCCCGGGGCAGGGGGCAGTGAAAAACTGTTTTTT
CDR3aa: CASSPGAGGSEKLFF
j_gene: TRBJ1-4
abundance: few
v_gene: TRBV7-9
d_gene: TRBD1

CDR3nt: TGTGCCTGGAGTGGGACGGGGGAGCAGTACTTC
CDR3aa: CAWSGTGEQYF
j_gene: TRBJ2-7
abundance: -
v_gene: TRBV30
d_gene: -

CDR3nt: TGTGCCAGCAGCGTAGCGGCGGGGGATGGCACAGATACGCAGTATTTT
CDR3aa: CASSVAAGDGTDTQYF
j_gene: TRBJ2-3
abundance: -
v_gene: TRBV9
d_gene: TRBD2

CDR3nt: TGCGCCAGCAGGCGGTCTATCGAGGGAGATACGCAGTATTTT
CDR3aa: CASRRSIEGDTQYF
j_gene: TRBJ2-3
abundance: -
v_gene: TRBV5-1
d_gene: -

CDR3nt: TGTGCCAGCGGGAGGACCACTTACAATGAGCAGTTCTTC
CDR3aa: CASGRTTYNEQFF
j_gene: TRBJ2-1
abundance: -
v_gene: TRBV28
d_gene: -

CDR3nt: TGTGCCAGCAGCCAAGGGAGGGTGACTACCACAGATACGCAGTATTTT
CDR3aa: CASSQGRVTTTDTQYF
j_gene: TRBJ2-3
abundance: -
v_gene: TRBV4-2
d_gene: -

CDR3nt: TGTGCCTGGAGTCTAACAGGGGCAGTTAATTATAATCAGCCCCAGCATTTT
CDR3aa: CAWSLTGAVNYNQPQHF
j_gene: TRBJ1-5
abundance: -
v_gene: TRBV30
d_gene: TRBD1

CDR3nt: TGTGCCAGCAGTTTGGCCTCCAGGGATCAGCCCCAGCATTTT
CDR3aa: CASSLASRDQPQHF
j_gene: TRBJ1-5
abundance: -
v_gene: TRBV28
d_gene: -

CDR3nt: TGCGCCAGCAGGGAATATAGGGGCACTGAAGCTTTCTTT
CDR3aa: CASREYRGTEAFF
j_gene: TRBJ1-1
abundance: -
v_gene: TRBV10-1
d_gene: -

CDR3nt: TGTGCCAGCACCGACGGGACATTCAACAATGAGCAGTTCTTC
CDR3aa: CASTDGTFNNEQFF
j_gene: TRBJ2-1
abundance: -
v_gene: TRBV2
d_gene: -

CDR3nt: TGTGCCAGCAGCGAATTACAGGGTCTCGGCTATGGCTACACCTTC
CDR3aa: CASSELQGLGYGYTF
j_gene: TRBJ1-2
abundance: -
v_gene: TRBV5-6
d_gene: -

CDR3nt: TGTGCCAGCAGCCCCCGGACTAGTATCGCGTACGAGCAGTACTTC
CDR3aa: CASSPRTSIAYEQYF
j_gene: TRBJ2-7
abundance: -
v_gene: TRBV7-9
d_gene: TRBD2

CDR3nt: TGCGCCAGCAGGTTTGGACAGGTTACCTCTGGGGCCAACGTCCTGACTTTC
CDR3aa: CASRFGQVTSGANVLTF
j_gene: TRBJ2-6
abundance: -
v_gene: TRBV5-1
d_gene: TRBD1

CDR3nt: TGTGCCAGCTCTTGGCTGTCTGGGGCCAACGTCCTGACTTTC
CDR3aa: CASSWLSGANVLTF
j_gene: TRBJ2-6
abundance: once
v_gene: TRBV18
d_gene: -

CDR3nt: TGCGCCAGCAGCCAAGAAGGGCCAACCACAAACTCCCCAACTAATGAAAAACTGTTTTTT
CDR3aa: CASSQEGPTTNSPTNEKLFF
j_gene: TRBJ1-4
abundance: -
v_gene: TRBV4-1
d_gene: -

CDR3nt: TGTGCCAGTTCCAAAACCGGGACAGGGCACGAGCAGTACTTC
CDR3aa: CASSKTGTGHEQYF
j_gene: TRBJ2-7
abundance: few
v_gene: TRBV19
d_gene: TRBD1

CDR3nt: TGCGCCAGCAGCCTCCGGGACAGCCCTAACTATGGCTACACCTTC
CDR3aa: CASSLRDSPNYGYTF
j_gene: TRBJ1-2
abundance: -
v_gene: TRBV5-1
d_gene: TRBD1

CDR3nt: TGTGCCAGCAGTGAAGATGGGGGGACCGCTTTCTTT
CDR3aa: CASSEDGGTAFF
j_gene: TRBJ1-1
abundance: once
v_gene: TRBV2
d_gene: -

CDR3nt: TGTGCCAGCGAGGGACTAGCGGAGGGCTCCTACAATGAGCAGTTCTTC
CDR3aa: CASEGLAEGSYNEQFF
j_gene: TRBJ2-1
abundance: once
v_gene: TRBV25-1
d_gene: TRBD2